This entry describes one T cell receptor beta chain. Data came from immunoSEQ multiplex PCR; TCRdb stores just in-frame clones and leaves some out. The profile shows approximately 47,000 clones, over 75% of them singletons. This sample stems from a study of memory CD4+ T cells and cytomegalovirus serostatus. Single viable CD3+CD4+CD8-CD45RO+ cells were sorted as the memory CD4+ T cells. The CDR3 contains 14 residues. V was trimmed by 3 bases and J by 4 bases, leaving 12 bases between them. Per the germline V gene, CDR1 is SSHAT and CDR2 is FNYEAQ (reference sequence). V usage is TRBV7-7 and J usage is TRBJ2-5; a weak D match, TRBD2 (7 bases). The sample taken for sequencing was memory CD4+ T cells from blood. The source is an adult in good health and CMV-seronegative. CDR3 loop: CASSFGGGGETQYF. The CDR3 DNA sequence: TGTGCCAGCAGCTTTGGAGGGGGGGGAGAGACCCAGTACTTC.